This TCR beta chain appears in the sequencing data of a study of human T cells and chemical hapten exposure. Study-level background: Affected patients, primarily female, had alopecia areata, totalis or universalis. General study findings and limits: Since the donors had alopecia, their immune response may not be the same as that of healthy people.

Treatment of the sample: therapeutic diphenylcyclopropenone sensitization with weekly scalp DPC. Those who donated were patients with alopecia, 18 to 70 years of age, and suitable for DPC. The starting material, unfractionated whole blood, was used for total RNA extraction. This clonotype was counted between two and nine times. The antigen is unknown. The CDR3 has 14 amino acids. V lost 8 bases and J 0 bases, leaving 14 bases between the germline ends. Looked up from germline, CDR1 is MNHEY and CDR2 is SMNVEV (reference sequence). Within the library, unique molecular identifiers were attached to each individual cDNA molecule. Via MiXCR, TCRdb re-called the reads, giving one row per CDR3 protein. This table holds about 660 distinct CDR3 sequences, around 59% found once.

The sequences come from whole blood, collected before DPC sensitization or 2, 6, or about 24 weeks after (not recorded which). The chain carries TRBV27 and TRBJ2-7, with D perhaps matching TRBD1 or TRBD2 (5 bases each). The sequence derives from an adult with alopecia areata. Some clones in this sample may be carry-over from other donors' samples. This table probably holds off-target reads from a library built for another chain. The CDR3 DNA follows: TGTGCCAGCTGGGGACCGGGACCCTCCTACGAGCAGTACTTC. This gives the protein CASWGPGPSYEQYF.